This T cell receptor beta chain was documented in a study of blood T cell repertoires in COVID-19. As for the study in general: Collection of acute and convalescent COVID-19 samples took place in the United States, Italy and Spain. PBMCs, B-cell-depleted T cells, or T cells provided the cDNA or gDNA that made up the material.

The CDR3 extends over 17 amino acids. J gave up 2 bases and V 3 bases, and 8 bases lay outside the gene matches. Germline V gene lookup returns CDR1 LNHDA and CDR2 SQIVND (reference sequence). Some clones are missing from TCRdb's copy, which holds only in-frame ones; the method was immunoSEQ multiplex PCR. The sample has some 300,000 clones, 65% to 90% seen once. For recovered donors of Cohort 3, there were two negative PCRs, clearance, or symptom resolution. Sequenced input: PBMCs or T cells enriched from blood (not recorded which). The V call is TRBV19, the J call TRBJ1-5, with 9 nucleotides matching TRBD1. The TCR sequence derives from a man aged 25-45 years who had recovered from COVID-19. The CDR3 region is CASSITQGAAGNQPQHF. CDR3 coding DNA: TGTGCCAGTAGTATTACACAGGGGGCAGCGGGCAATCAGCCCCAGCATTTT. The variable domain in full, with the rest retrieved from reference TRBV19 and TRBJ1-5, is DGGITQSPKYLFRKEGQNVTLSCEQNLNHDAMYWYRQDPGQGLRLIYYSQIVNDFQKGDIAEGYSVSREKKESFPLTVTSAQKNPTAFYLCASSITQGAAGNQPQHFGDGTRLSIL.